This TCR beta chain was sequenced for a study of blood T cell repertoires in COVID-19. Study-level information: Samples of COVID-19 (acute and convalescent) were obtained from the United States, Italy and Spain. T cells, B-cell-depleted T cells, or PBMCs provided the cDNA or gDNA that served as material.

V was cut by 5 bases and J by 5 bases, with 9 bases left in between. Germline assignment: CDR1 SGHTA and CDR2 FQGNSA. The CDR3 covers 13 residues. Original methodology: Estimates of nucleated cell counts were drawn from the amplification of reference gene primers. Profiled with immunoSEQ multiplex PCR; TCRdb holds only in-frame clones, not every one. V, J and clone size were drawn from that table, and D and trimming were deduced from the DNA. The table lists 140,000 to 150,000 clones, around four fifths of them singletons. The V gene is TRBV7-2, the J gene TRBJ1-4, with D tentatively TRBD1 (6 bases). This TCR was recovered from a middle-aged woman with active or convalescent COVID-19. Sequencing used peripheral blood. This CDR3 reads CASSRGQNEKLFF. The CDR3 nucleotides are TGTGCCAGCAGCCGCGGACAGAATGAAAAACTGTTTTTT.